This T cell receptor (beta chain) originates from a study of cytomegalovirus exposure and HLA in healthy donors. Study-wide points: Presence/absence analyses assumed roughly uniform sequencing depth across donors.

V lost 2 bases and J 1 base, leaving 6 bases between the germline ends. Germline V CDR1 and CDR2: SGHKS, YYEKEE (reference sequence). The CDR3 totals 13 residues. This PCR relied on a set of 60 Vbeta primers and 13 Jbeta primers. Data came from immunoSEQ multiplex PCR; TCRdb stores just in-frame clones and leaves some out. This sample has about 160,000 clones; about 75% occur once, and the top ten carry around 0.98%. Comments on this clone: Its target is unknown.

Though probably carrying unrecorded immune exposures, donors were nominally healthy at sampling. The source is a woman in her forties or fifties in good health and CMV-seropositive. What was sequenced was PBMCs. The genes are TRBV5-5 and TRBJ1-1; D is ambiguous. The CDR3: CASSFLPNTEAFF. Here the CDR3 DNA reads TGTGCCAGCAGCTTTCTACCGAACACTGAAGCTTTCTTT.